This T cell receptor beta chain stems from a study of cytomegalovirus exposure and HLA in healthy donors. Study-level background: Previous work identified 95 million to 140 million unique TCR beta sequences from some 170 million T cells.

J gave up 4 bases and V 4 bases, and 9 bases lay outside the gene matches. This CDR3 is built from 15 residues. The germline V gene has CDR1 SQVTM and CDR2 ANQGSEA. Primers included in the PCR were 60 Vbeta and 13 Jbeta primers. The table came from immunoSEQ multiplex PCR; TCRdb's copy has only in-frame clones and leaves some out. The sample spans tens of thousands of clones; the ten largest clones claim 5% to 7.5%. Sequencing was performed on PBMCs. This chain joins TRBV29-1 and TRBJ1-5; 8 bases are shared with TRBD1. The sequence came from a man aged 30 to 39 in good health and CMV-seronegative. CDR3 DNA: TGCAGCGTTGCAACTGGACAGGGAGTAAATCAGCCCCAGCATTTT. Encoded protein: CSVATGQGVNQPQHF. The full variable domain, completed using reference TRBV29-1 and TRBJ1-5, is SAVISQKPSRDICQRGTSLTIQCQVDSQVTMMFWYRQQPGQSLTLIATANQGSEATYESGFVIDKFPISRPNLTFSTLTVSNMSPEDSSIYLCSVATGQGVNQPQHFGDGTRLSIL.